Below are 21 T cell receptor beta chains sequenced from a single sample in a study of Tregs in tolerant kidney transplant recipients. The repertoire was sequenced with immunoSEQ multiplex PCR; TCRdb's copy has only in-frame clones and lacks some. The sample table sets out 5,800 or so clones. Related graft donors supplied nonmyeloablative bone marrow transplants, and mixed chimerism was transient. Sequencing was performed on CD4+ T cells from blood (PBMCs), taken 6 months after the transplant. Receptors were obtained from a human patient who received a combined kidney and bone marrow transplant. A subset of T cells may come from the graft donor.

Comment on this clone: With the read ending 3 residues before the CDR3 end, the germline J gene is used to fill in that end. The chain carries TRBV2 and TRBJ2-2, with TRBD2 identical over 11 bases. This CDR3 has 15 residues. The germline V gene encodes CDR1 SNHLY and CDR2 FYNNEI. V shed 5 bases, J shed 4 bases, and the junction held 3 bases outside the gene matches. The part of the CDR3 DNA that was read is TGTGCCAGCAGTCTAGCGGGAGGAGGCACCGGGGAG. Its protein is CASSLAGGGTGE. The whole CDR3 is CASSLAGGGTGELFF. Variable domain in full (rest from reference TRBV2 and TRBJ2-2): EPEVTQTPSHQVTQMGQEVILRCVPISNHLYFYWYRQILGQKVEFLVSFYNNEISEKSEIFDDQFSVERPDGSNFTLKIRSTKLEDSAMYFCASSLAGGGTGELFFGEGSRLTVL.

In the case of this clone: The read finishes 3 residues shy of the CDR3 end, and the germline J gene is used to complete it. This chain uses TRBV7-7 with TRBJ2-3; D remains unclear. CDR1 is SSHAT and CDR2 is FNYEAQ in the germline V gene (reference sequence). The CDR3 sequence is 13 residues long. V was pared by 4 bases and J by 2 bases, with 7 bases between. The CDR3 reads CASSSRYTDTQYF. Partial CDR3 DNA: TGTGCCAGCAGCTCAAGGTACACAGATACG.

The CDR3 bases that were read are TGCAGTGCTAGAGCAGGGGGCCATGGCGAG. It translates to CSARAGGHGE. The complete CDR3 sequence is CSARAGGHGEQYF. This chain connects TRBV20-1 to TRBJ2-7; 8 nucleotides align to TRBD1. Sequencing ends 3 residues short of the CDR3 end; the germline J gene provides the rest. This CDR3 region has 13 residues. Germline CDR1 reads DFQATT; CDR2 reads SNEGSKA (reference sequence). V lost 1 base to trimming and J lost 6 bases; unmatched junction nucleotides: 5.

The CDR3 sequence: CAIAQASGRATEQFF. The CDR3 DNA, read in part, is TGTGCCATCGCCCAGGCTAGCGGGAGGGCCACTGAG. J is TRBJ2-1 and V is TRBV10-3, with 12 nucleotides matching TRBD2. The read falls 3 residues short of the CDR3 end, and the missing part is taken from the germline J gene. From germline, CDR1 is ENHRY and CDR2 SYGVKD. This CDR3 is built from 15 residues. Unmatched junction bases numbered 11, after V lost 8 bases and J lost 9 bases.

Notes on this clone: The sequenced fragment ends 3 residues before the CDR3 boundary, so the rest is inferred from the germline J gene. The chain joins TRBV20-1 to TRBJ1-1; D possibly corresponds to TRBD1 (6 bases). The CDR3 length is 16 residues. In germline, CDR1 is DFQATT, CDR2 SNEGSKA (reference sequence). Trimming removed 1 base from V and 3 bases from J, with 18 bases in between. CDR3 sequence: CSARAWGRGAHTEAFF. Incomplete CDR3 DNA: TGCAGTGCTAGAGCTTGGGGGCGGGGGGCCCACACTGAA.

Measured by frequency, this clone is medium-sized (0.01 to 0.1%). From the germline J gene comes the end of the CDR3, since the read stops 3 residues before it. The chain recombines TRBV5-4 with TRBJ2-2; TRBD1 is a possible D gene (6 bases). The germline gives CDR1 SGHNT, CDR2 YYREEE (reference sequence). The CDR3 is 13 residues long. V gave up 3 bases and J gave up 5 bases, with 8 bases separating them. The DNA read from the CDR3 is TGTGCCAGCAGCTCAGGACAGACCGGGGAG. Amino acids: CASSSGQTGE. In full, the CDR3 reads CASSSGQTGELFF.

This clone is medium-sized by frequency. The chain's CDR3 is CASSLVTGSDGYTF. The DNA read from the CDR3 is TGTGCCAGCAGCTTAGTGACAGGGAGTGATGGC. The chain recombines TRBV5-6 with TRBJ1-2, with TRBD1 matching 7 bases. The read terminates 3 residues before the CDR3 end, so the remaining end is supplied by the germline J gene. Germline V CDR1 and CDR2: SGHDT, YYEEEE. J was trimmed by 6 bases and V by 2 bases; bases with no gene match: 7. The length of the CDR3 is 14 residues. The variable domain in full, completed from reference TRBV5-6 and TRBJ1-2, reads DAGVTQSPTHLIKTRGQQVTLRCSPKSGHDTVSWYQQALGQGPQFIFQYYEEEERQRGNFPDRFSGHQFPNYSSELNVNALLLGDSALYLCASSLVTGSDGYTFGSGTRLTVV.

Points on this clone: The sequence runs out 3 residues before the end of the CDR3; the remainder is reconstructed from the germline J gene. The chain recombines TRBV7-9 with TRBJ2-1; 8 positions agree with TRBD2. The CDR3 is 15 amino acids. V lost 3 bases, J lost 4 bases, and 5 bases stayed unmatched. Germline CDR1 SEHNR, CDR2 FQNEAQ (reference sequence). This chain's CDR3 is CASSFTSGIYNEQFF. CDR3 DNA, as far as it was read: TGTGCCAGCAGCTTCACTAGCGGCATATACAATGAG.

Worth noting for this clone: Read data end 3 residues before the CDR3 end; the end is taken from the germline J gene. The chain employs TRBV5-1 and TRBJ2-7; 8 bases fit TRBD1. Germline V lookup: CDR1 SGHRS, CDR2 YFSETQ. The CDR3 is 14 residues long. J was trimmed by 4 bases and V by 6 bases; bases with no gene match: 9. The CDR3 region is CASNDRTGMYEQYF. The sequenced part of the CDR3 DNA is TGCGCCAGCAACGATAGGACAGGGATGTACGAG.

As for this clone: The read comes to an end 3 residues before the CDR3 does, leaving the germline J gene to fill in the end. The rearrangement joins TRBV30 to TRBJ2-1; 12 positions agree with TRBD2. CDR3 length equals 14 residues. Germline V gene lookup returns CDR1 GTSNPN and CDR2 SVGIG (reference sequence). The trim removed 3 bases at V and 4 bases at J, leaving 1 base unmatched. CDR3 protein: CAWRGTSGYNEQFF. The CDR3 bases that were read are TGTGCCTGGAGGGGGACTAGCGGGTACAATGAG.

In terms of frequency, this clone is medium-sized. The CDR3 end lies 3 residues beyond the end of the read and is filled in from the germline J gene. The chain uses TRBV7-3 and TRBJ2-2; 9 nucleotides agree with TRBD1. Looked up from germline, CDR1 is SGHTA and CDR2 is FQGTGA. The CDR3 covers 17 residues. V shed 4 bases, J shed 1 base, and the junction held 7 bases outside the gene matches. The part of the CDR3 DNA that was read is TGTGCCAGCAGCTCGGGACAGGGATGGGTGAACACCGGGGAG. The encoded protein is CASSSGQGWVNTGE. The full CDR3 protein is CASSSGQGWVNTGELFF.

With respect to this clone: The CDR3 end falls 3 residues outside the read, so it is completed with the germline J gene. This chain links TRBV18 with TRBJ2-1, with a possible D match to TRBD1 (7 bases). The CDR3 contains 18 residues. Germline V gene data show CDR1 as KGHSH and CDR2 as LQKENI. V lost 6 bases and J 5 bases, leaving 26 bases between the germline ends. The part of the CDR3 DNA that was read is TGTGCCAGCTCGGTACAGGGGTCCCAGGGAGGACAGCACAATGAG. It specifies CASSVQGSQGGQHNE. The whole CDR3 is CASSVQGSQGGQHNEQFF.

Worth noting for this clone: The read finishes 3 residues shy of the CDR3 end, and the germline J gene is used to complete it. The genes are TRBV19 and TRBJ2-7, with D possibly being TRBD2 (5 bases). The CDR3 is 16 amino acids. CDR1 LNHDA and CDR2 SQIVND come from the germline V gene (reference sequence). The ends were cut back, 1 base at V and 3 bases at J, with 16 bases in the middle. The sequenced CDR3 bases are TGTGCCAGTAGTATAGGGCTCACAGACTACAACTACGAG. This codes for CASSIGLTDYNYE. The entire CDR3 reads CASSIGLTDYNYEQYF. Drawing the rest from reference TRBV19 and TRBJ2-7, the complete variable domain is DGGITQSPKYLFRKEGQNVTLSCEQNLNHDAMYWYRQDPGQGLRLIYYSQIVNDFQKGDIAEGYSVSREKKESFPLTVTSAQKNPTAFYLCASSIGLTDYNYEQYFGPGTRLTVT.

Concerning this clone: The read ends 3 residues early relative to the CDR3; the germline J gene fills the gap. The rearrangement joins TRBV9 to TRBJ2-5, with TRBD2 matching 10 bases. The CDR3 totals 18 residues. Germline trimming cut 0 bases from V and 2 bases from J; bases unmatched to any gene: 10. CDR1 is SGDLS, CDR2 YYNGEE, per germline. The sequenced part of the CDR3 DNA is TGTGCCAGCAGCGTAGCGCTAGCGGGAGTGGGAGTTCAAGAGACC. Translated: CASSVALAGVGVQET. The whole CDR3 is CASSVALAGVGVQETQYF.

Its frequency marks this clone as medium-sized. Sequencing ends 3 residues short of the CDR3 end; the germline J gene provides the rest. V usage is TRBV30 and J usage is TRBJ1-1; maybe TRBD1 (6 bases). The CDR3 contains 15 residues. Per germline, CDR1 GTSNPN and CDR2 SVGIG (reference sequence). This chain's CDR3 is CAWSESPGAYTGAFF. CDR3 DNA, as far as it was read: TGTGCCTGGAGTGAGTCCCCAGGGGCGTACACGGGA.

Points on this clone: The DNA ends 3 residues before the CDR3 does, and the rest of the CDR3 is filled in from the germline J gene. This chain joins TRBV30 and TRBJ1-2; D perhaps matches TRBD1 (5 bases). CDR3 length: 13 amino acids. Germline V CDR1 and CDR2: GTSNPN, SVGIG (reference sequence). This CDR3 is CAGTSGRGSWYTF. Incomplete CDR3 DNA: TGTGCCGGAACTAGCGGGAGGGGCTCATGG.

This clone ranks as medium-sized (0.01 to 0.1%) in terms of frequency. The sequenced fragment ends 3 residues before the CDR3 boundary, so the rest is inferred from the germline J gene. The rearrangement joins TRBV5-1 to TRBJ2-3; 9 nucleotides align to TRBD1. The CDR3 totals 14 residues. The junction had 4 bases not matched to a gene; V was cut back by 3 bases and J by 5 bases. In germline, CDR1 is SGHRS, CDR2 YFSETQ. The CDR3 DNA, read in part, is TGCGCCAGCAGCTCGGGACAGGGAAGAGATACG. It specifies CASSSGQGRDT. The full CDR3 protein is CASSSGQGRDTQYF. The complete variable domain, with remaining parts taken from reference TRBV5-1 and TRBJ2-3, reads KAGVTQTPRYLIKTRGQQVTLSCSPISGHRSVSWYQQTPGQGLQFLFEYFSETQRNKGNFPGRFSGRQFSNSRSEMNVSTLELGDSALYLCASSSGQGRDTQYFGPGTRLTVL.

Comment on this clone: Sequencing ends 3 residues short of the CDR3 end; the germline J gene provides the rest. V and J are TRBV18 and TRBJ2-4; TRBD2 aligns across 8 bases. After removal of 3 bases from V and 5 bases from J, the junction contained 6 bases not matched to a gene. The CDR3 runs 15 residues. The germline gives CDR1 KGHSH, CDR2 LQKENI. CDR3 protein: CASSPTGTRENIQYF. The sequenced part of the CDR3 DNA is TGTGCCAGCTCACCGACCGGGACTAGGGAAAACATT.

By frequency, this clone is medium-sized (0.01 to 0.1%). The read is 3 residues too short to cover the CDR3 end, so that end is filled in from the germline J gene. The chain recombines TRBV5-1 with TRBJ2-3, with 7 bases aligning to TRBD2. CDR1 SGHRS and CDR2 YFSETQ come from the germline V gene. V was pared by 4 bases and J by 6 bases, with 11 bases of the junction left unmatched. The CDR3 runs to 15 residues. The CDR3 sequence: CASSPGLVGGDTQYF. Partial CDR3 DNA: TGCGCCAGCAGCCCCGGACTAGTAGGTGGGGATACG. The entire variable domain, with the rest obtained from reference TRBV5-1 and TRBJ2-3, is as follows: KAGVTQTPRYLIKTRGQQVTLSCSPISGHRSVSWYQQTPGQGLQFLFEYFSETQRNKGNFPGRFSGRQFSNSRSEMNVSTLELGDSALYLCASSPGLVGGDTQYFGPGTRLTVL.

According to its frequency, this clone is medium-sized (0.01 to 0.1%). From the germline J gene comes the end of the CDR3, since the read stops 3 residues before it. The chain is built from TRBV30 and TRBJ1-4; 9 positions match TRBD1. The junction had 5 bases not matched to a gene; V was cut back by 0 bases and J by 6 bases. CDR1 and CDR2 from the germline V gene are GTSNPN and SVGIG (reference sequence). The CDR3 has 15 amino acids. This chain's CDR3 is CAWSVMGQGYEKLFF. CDR3 DNA, as far as it was read: TGTGCCTGGAGTGTAATGGGACAGGGCTATGAAAAA.

A word on this clone: The read ends 3 residues shy of where the CDR3 ends; the end is completed using the germline J gene. The V and J genes are TRBV28 and TRBJ2-7, with a possible D match to TRBD1 (5 bases). V dropped 2 bases and J dropped 6 bases, with 11 bases sitting between them. The germline CDR1 and CDR2 sequences are MDHEN and SYDVKM. The CDR3 is 13 amino acids. The CDR3 sequence: CASSLLHTGEQYF. The covered CDR3 bases are TGTGCCAGCAGTTTACTTCACACAGGCGAG.